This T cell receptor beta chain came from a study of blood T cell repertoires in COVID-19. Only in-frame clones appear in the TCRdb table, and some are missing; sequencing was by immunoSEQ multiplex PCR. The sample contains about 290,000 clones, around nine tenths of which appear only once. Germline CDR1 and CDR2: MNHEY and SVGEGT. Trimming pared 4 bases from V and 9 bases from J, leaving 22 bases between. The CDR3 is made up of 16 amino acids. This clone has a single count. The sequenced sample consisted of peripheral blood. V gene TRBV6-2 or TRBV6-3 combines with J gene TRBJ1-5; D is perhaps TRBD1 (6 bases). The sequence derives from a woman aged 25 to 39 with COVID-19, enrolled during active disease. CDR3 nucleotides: TGTGCCAGCAGTTTTATGTACAGGGTGAATTCCCCGCCCCAGCATTTT. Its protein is CASSFMYRVNSPPQHF.